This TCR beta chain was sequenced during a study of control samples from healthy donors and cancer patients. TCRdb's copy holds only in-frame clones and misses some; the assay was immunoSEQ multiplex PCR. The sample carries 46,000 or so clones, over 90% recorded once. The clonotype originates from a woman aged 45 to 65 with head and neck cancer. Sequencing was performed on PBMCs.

Written as DNA, the CDR3 is TGTGCCAGCAGCCCGACAGGGGGCAGGTCCGGGGAGCTGTTTTTT. Its translation: CASSPTGGRSGELFF. The chain joins TRBV5-6 to TRBJ2-2; the match to TRBD1 covers 10 bases. The CDR3 has 15 amino acids. Germline V gives CDR1 SGHDT, CDR2 YYEEEE. J was trimmed by 6 bases and V by 4 bases; bases with no gene match: 6.